Presented here are 14 T cell receptor beta chains from one specimen sequenced in a study of T-cell reconstitution after alpha-beta-depleted transplantation in children. Using unique molecular identifiers, the investigators prepared the TCRbeta library. TCRdb re-derived calls from the PCR reads in MiXCR, one entry per CDR3 protein. The sample includes about 610,000 distinct CDR3 sequences, roughly 10% seen only once; the top ten take roughly 3.9%. Sequences were derived from PBMCs from the stem cell graft donor, sampled from the stem cell graft. These receptors all stem from a human donor who donated a stem cell graft to a child with acute myeloid leukemia.

The rearrangement uses TRBV29-1 and TRBJ1-1; D remains ambiguous. CDR3 length: 11 amino acids. The ends were cut back, 7 bases at V and 5 bases at J, with 11 bases in the middle. The germline V gene has CDR1 SQVTM and CDR2 ANQGSEA. CDR3 coding DNA: TGCAGCGGACGGATGGGGACTGAAGCTTTCTTT. It yields the protein CSGRMGTEAFF.

This clonotype was recorded at least ten times. The chain joins TRBV29-1 to TRBJ2-1, with D tentatively TRBD1 (6 bases). The CDR3 is made up of 14 amino acids. In germline, CDR1 is SQVTM, CDR2 ANQGSEA. Trimming removed 7 bases from V and 5 bases from J, with 18 bases in between. Here the CDR3 DNA reads TGCAGCGGTCGCCGGGACATCCCCCACAATGAGCAGTTCTTC. This encodes CSGRRDIPHNEQFF.

This clonotype was recorded a few times. The rearrangement joins TRBV5-1 to TRBJ1-1; no clear D. This CDR3 spans 12 amino acids. Germline V gives CDR1 SGHRS, CDR2 YFSETQ. V was clipped by 6 bases and J by 8 bases, with 14 bases between them. The CDR3 bases are TGCGCCAGCATGGTCCCACCGGGGGAAGCTTTCTTT. Protein product: CASMVPPGEAFF.

The table lists this clonotype with a few counts. The chain joins TRBV12-3 or TRBV12-4 to TRBJ2-2; D is uncertain. The CDR3 loop spans 12 amino acids. V was trimmed by 6 bases and J by 6 bases, leaving 8 bases between them. The CDR3 coding sequence is TGTGCCAGCAGCCCCAGTTCCGGGGAGCTGTTTTTT. Its protein product is CASSPSSGELFF.

This clonotype showed up many times. This sequence joins TRBV6-1 and TRBJ2-1; TRBD1 aligns across 11 bases. From germline, CDR1 is MNHNS and CDR2 SASEGT. V lost 8 bases and J lost 8; bases outside the gene matches: 14. The CDR3 covers 16 residues. CDR3 loop: CASFYLTGTGGHEQFF. In nucleotides, the CDR3 is TGTGCCAGCTTTTATCTTACCGGGACAGGGGGGCATGAGCAGTTCTTC.

At least ten counts were recorded for this clonotype. V gene TRBV11-1 combines with J gene TRBJ2-7, with D perhaps matching TRBD1 (6 bases). The germline CDR1 and CDR2 sequences are SGHAT and FQDESV (reference sequence). Trimming shortened V by 5 bases and J by 7 bases, and 21 bases separated the two germline ends. This CDR3 contains 15 residues. The chain's CDR3 is CASSQSGQPQREQYF. In nucleotides, the CDR3 is TGTGCCAGCAGCCAGTCGGGACAACCTCAACGAGAGCAGTACTTC. The full variable domain, with the rest looked up from reference TRBV11-1 and TRBJ2-7, is EAEVAQSPRYKITEKSQAVAFWCDPISGHATLYWYRQILGQGPELLVQFQDESVVDDSQLPKDRFSAERLKGVDSTLKIQPAELGDSAMYLCASSQSGQPQREQYFGPGTRLTVT.

In this sample, this clonotype turned up a few times. CDR3 sequence reads: CASSLPSAQLAGNTGELFF. The CDR3 DNA follows: TGTGCCAGCAGTCTGCCGTCGGCCCAGTTGGCGGGAAACACCGGGGAGCTGTTTTTT. The rearrangement uses TRBV27 and TRBJ2-2; the D gene is possibly TRBD2 (6 bases). Germline V lookup: CDR1 MNHEY, CDR2 SMNVEV (reference sequence). This CDR3 region has 19 residues. With 5 bases removed from V and 2 bases from J, the gap between germline ends came to 24 bases.

The genes are TRBV12-3 or TRBV12-4 and TRBJ2-7; D tentatively fits TRBD1 or TRBD2 (5 bases each). The ends were cut back, 5 bases at V and 5 bases at J, with 13 bases in the middle. This CDR3 contains 13 residues. DNA of the CDR3: TGTGCCAGCAGTCCAATAAGGGACCACGAGCAGTACTTC. Its translation: CASSPIRDHEQYF.

Ten or more counts support this clonotype. The chain carries TRBV15 and TRBJ2-2; unclear D gene. CDR1 and CDR2 from the germline V gene are LNHNV and YYDKDF (reference sequence). The CDR3 extends over 14 amino acids. V was shortened by 0 bases and J by 9 bases, with 11 bases between the two germline ends. The CDR3 sequence: CATSRDPNSRELFF. The CDR3 bases are TGTGCCACCAGCAGAGATCCCAATTCCCGGGAGCTGTTTTTT.

This clonotype was seen at least ten times. One junction end does not reproduce the germline sequence, and a read error may be involved. The V call is TRBV7-7, the J call TRBJ2-1, with D hard to call. The germline gives CDR1 SSHAT, CDR2 FNYEAQ (reference sequence). This CDR3 has 13 amino acids. CDR3 residues: CASSLVPGNEQFF. Written as DNA, the CDR3 is TGTGCTAGCAGCTTAGTGCCTGGAAATGAGCAGTTCTTC.

The sample holds many counts of this clonotype. The J gene is TRBJ1-5, the V gene TRBV20-1; D ambiguous. The CDR3 runs 12 residues. Between the trimmed V and J ends, which lost 0 bases and 3 bases, there was a span of 3 bases. CDR1 and CDR2 (germline): DFQATT, SNEGSKA (reference sequence). The DNA of the CDR3 is TGCAGTGCTAGAGAAACCAATCAGCCCCAGCATTTT. Amino acid sequence: CSARETNQPQHF.

This clonotype was counted between two and nine times. The rearrangement links TRBV27 to TRBJ2-5; TRBD2 aligns across 9 bases. Germline loops: CDR1 MNHEY, CDR2 SMNVEV (reference sequence). V lost 4 bases, J lost 0 bases, and 9 bases stayed unmatched. The CDR3 length is 17 residues. The CDR3 here is CASSSLRLAANQETQYF. The CDR3 region has the DNA TGTGCCAGCAGTTCCCTTCGACTAGCGGCAAACCAAGAGACCCAGTACTTC.

J is TRBJ1-1 and V is TRBV29-1; no firm D call. V was pared by 7 bases and J by 1 base, with 10 bases between. This CDR3 is 12 amino acids long. From germline, CDR1 is SQVTM and CDR2 ANQGSEA. The chain's CDR3 is CSASIRNTEAFF. The CDR3 DNA is TGCAGCGCCAGTATTCGGAACACTGAAGCTTTCTTT.

Ten or more counts support this clonotype. The rearrangement joins TRBV20-1 to TRBJ2-1; no firm D call. This CDR3 contains 11 residues. V lost 6 bases, J lost 10 bases, and 13 bases lay in between. Germline values: CDR1 DFQATT, CDR2 SNEGSKA (reference sequence). This CDR3 is CSASPRWEQFF. The CDR3, as DNA: TGCAGTGCCTCTCCTAGGTGGGAGCAGTTCTTC.